These 9 T cell receptor beta chains were all obtained from the same sample, sequenced in a study of cytomegalovirus exposure and HLA in healthy donors. PCR used 60 Vbeta primers and 13 Jbeta primers. Assay used: immunoSEQ multiplex PCR; TCRdb lists only in-frame clones, some missing. The repertoire has some 210,000 clones, more than 60% of them found once; the top ten carry 2.1%. The material sequenced was PBMCs. The receptors were sampled from a woman in her twenties or thirties in good health and CMV-seropositive.

This chain connects TRBV7-2 to TRBJ2-1; 11 nucleotides align to TRBD2. The CDR3 is 14 amino acids. The V gene end was trimmed by 5 bases and the J gene end by 4 bases; junction bases not matched to a gene: 1. Per germline, CDR1 SGHTA and CDR2 FQGNSA. CDR3 nucleotide sequence: TGTGCCAGCAGCCGACTAGCGGGGTACAATGAGCAGTTCTTC. The encoded protein is CASSRLAGYNEQFF.

This chain connects TRBV27 to TRBJ2-7, with D possibly matching TRBD1 (5 bases). Per the germline V gene, CDR1 is MNHEY and CDR2 is SMNVEV (reference sequence). Trimming took off 5 bases at V and 6 bases at J, with 20 bases between the two ends. The CDR3 sequence is 15 residues long. The CDR3 region has the DNA TGTGCCAGCAGTGGGGCAGGTTACTCCTTGCTCGAGCAGTACTTC. It encodes CASSGAGYSLLEQYF.

The chain is built from TRBV6-1 and TRBJ1-2; 9 positions agree with TRBD1. The CDR3 is 14 amino acids. V was clipped by 7 bases and J by 1 base; unmatched bases: 4. Germline CDR1 reads MNHNS; CDR2 reads SASEGT. The CDR3 DNA reads TGTGCCAGCACTATGACAGGGGGTAACTATGGCTACACCTTC. Translated, it gives CASTMTGGNYGYTF.

This chain links TRBV4-2 with TRBJ2-2; D possibly corresponds to TRBD1 (5 bases). V was pared by 8 bases and J by 6 bases, with 22 bases between. CDR3 size: 16 residues. Germline V CDR1 and CDR2: LGHNA, YNFKEQ. The CDR3 sequence: CASAGPNGFISGELFF. The CDR3 coding sequence is TGTGCCAGCGCAGGGCCCAACGGCTTTATATCCGGGGAGCTGTTTTTT.

The V call is TRBV15, the J call TRBJ2-3; a possible D gene is TRBD2 (6 bases). The V end lost 5 bases, the J end lost 6 bases, and 15 bases lay between the germline ends. CDR1 is LNHNV and CDR2 is YYDKDF in the germline V gene (reference sequence). There are 14 residues in the CDR3. This CDR3 is CATSSGTFMDTQYF. CDR3 nucleotide sequence: TGTGCCACCAGCTCTGGGACTTTCATGGATACGCAGTATTTT.

CDR3 sequence reads: CASRARAGGGGYTF. CDR3 sequence (DNA): TGTGCCAGCAGGGCCCGTGCAGGGGGTGGTGGCTACACCTTC. J is TRBJ1-2 and V is TRBV2; TRBD1 agrees at 7 bases. This CDR3 is built from 14 residues. J lost 7 bases, V lost 6 bases, and 11 bases had no gene match. Per the germline V gene, CDR1 is SNHLY and CDR2 is FYNNEI.

The rearrangement links TRBV5-1 to TRBJ2-1; TRBD2 matches at 12 bases. CDR3 size: 19 residues. Germline-derived CDR1 and CDR2 are SGHRS and YFSETQ. The ends lost 4 bases at V and 4 bases at J; junction bases unmatched: 15. CDR3 protein: CASSRLHPTSGGPYNEQFF. In DNA form, the CDR3 reads TGCGCCAGCAGCCGCCTACATCCTACTAGCGGGGGGCCATACAATGAGCAGTTCTTC.

V and J are TRBV28 and TRBJ1-5; no firm D call. Germline V gene data show CDR1 as MDHEN and CDR2 as SYDVKM. This CDR3 has 13 amino acids. Trimming pared 3 bases from V and 11 bases from J, leaving 14 bases between. CDR3 in amino acids: CASSLSVPEAQHF. In DNA, the CDR3 is TGTGCCAGCAGTTTGAGTGTCCCCGAGGCCCAGCATTTT.

This sequence joins TRBV11-2 and TRBJ2-7, with a tentative D call TRBD2 (6 bases). V lost 3 bases, J lost 2 bases, and 11 bases lay in between. The CDR3 loop spans 14 amino acids. Germline V gene data show CDR1 as SGHAT and CDR2 as FQNNGV. The CDR3 protein is CASSFGGLTYEQYF. For the CDR3, the DNA is TGTGCCAGCAGCTTTGGAGGGCTCACCTACGAGCAGTACTTC.